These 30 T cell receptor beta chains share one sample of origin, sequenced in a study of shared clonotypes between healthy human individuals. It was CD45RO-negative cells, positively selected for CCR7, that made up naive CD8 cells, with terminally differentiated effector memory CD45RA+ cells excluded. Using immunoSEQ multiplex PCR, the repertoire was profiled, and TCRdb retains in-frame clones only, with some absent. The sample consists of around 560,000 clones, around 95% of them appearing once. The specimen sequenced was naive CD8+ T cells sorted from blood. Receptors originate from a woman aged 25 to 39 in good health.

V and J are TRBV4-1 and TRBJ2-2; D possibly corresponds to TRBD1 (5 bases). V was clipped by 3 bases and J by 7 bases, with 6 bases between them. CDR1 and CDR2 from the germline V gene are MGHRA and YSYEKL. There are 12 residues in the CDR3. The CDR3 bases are TGCGCCAGCAGCCACAGGGACGGGGAGCTGTTTTTT. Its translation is CASSHRDGELFF.

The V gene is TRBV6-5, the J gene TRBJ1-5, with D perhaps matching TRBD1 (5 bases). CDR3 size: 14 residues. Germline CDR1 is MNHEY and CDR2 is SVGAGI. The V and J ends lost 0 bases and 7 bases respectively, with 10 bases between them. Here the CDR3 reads CASSYSGGEQPQHF. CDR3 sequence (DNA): TGTGCCAGCAGTTACTCGGGGGGGGAACAGCCCCAGCATTTT.

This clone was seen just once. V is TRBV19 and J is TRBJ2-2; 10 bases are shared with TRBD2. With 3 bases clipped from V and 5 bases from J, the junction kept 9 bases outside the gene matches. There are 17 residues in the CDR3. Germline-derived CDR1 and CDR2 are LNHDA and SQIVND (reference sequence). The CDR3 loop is CASSIRLAGAGTGELFF. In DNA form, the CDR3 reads TGTGCCAGTAGTATTAGGCTAGCGGGAGCTGGAACCGGGGAGCTGTTTTTT. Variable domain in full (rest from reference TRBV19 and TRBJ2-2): DGGITQSPKYLFRKEGQNVTLSCEQNLNHDAMYWYRQDPGQGLRLIYYSQIVNDFQKGDIAEGYSVSREKKESFPLTVTSAQKNPTAFYLCASSIRLAGAGTGELFFGEGSRLTVL.

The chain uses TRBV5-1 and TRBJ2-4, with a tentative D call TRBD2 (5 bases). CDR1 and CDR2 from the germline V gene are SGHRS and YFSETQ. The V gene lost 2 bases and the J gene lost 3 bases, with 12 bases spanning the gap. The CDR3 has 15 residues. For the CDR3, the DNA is TGCGCCAGCAGCTTCACTAGTTCAGTCAAAAACATTCAGTACTTC. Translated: CASSFTSSVKNIQYF.

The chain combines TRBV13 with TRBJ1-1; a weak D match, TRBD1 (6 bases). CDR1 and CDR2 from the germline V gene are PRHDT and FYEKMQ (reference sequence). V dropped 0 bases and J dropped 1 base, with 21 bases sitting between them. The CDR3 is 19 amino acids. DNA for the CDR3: TGTGCCAGCAGCTTAGGGCGGGGGCGCGGGCATTATCAGAACACTGAAGCTTTCTTT. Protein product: CASSLGRGRGHYQNTEAFF.

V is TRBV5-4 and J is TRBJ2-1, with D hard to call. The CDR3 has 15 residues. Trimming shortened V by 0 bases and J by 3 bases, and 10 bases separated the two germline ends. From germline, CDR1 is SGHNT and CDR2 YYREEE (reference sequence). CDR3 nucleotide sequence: TGTGCCAGCAGCTTGGCATCAGTGAACTACAATGAGCAGTTCTTC. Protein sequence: CASSLASVNYNEQFF.

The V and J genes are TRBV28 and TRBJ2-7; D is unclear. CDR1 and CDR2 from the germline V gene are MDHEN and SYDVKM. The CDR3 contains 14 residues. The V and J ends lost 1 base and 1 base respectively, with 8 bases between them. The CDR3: CASSLSSYSYEQYF. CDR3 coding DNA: TGTGCCAGCAGTTTATCTAGTTATTCCTACGAGCAGTACTTC.

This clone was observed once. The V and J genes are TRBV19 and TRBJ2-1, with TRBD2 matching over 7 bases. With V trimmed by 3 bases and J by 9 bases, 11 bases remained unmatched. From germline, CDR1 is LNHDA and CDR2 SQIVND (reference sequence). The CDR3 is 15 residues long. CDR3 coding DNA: TGTGCCAGTAGTATTTACGGGGGAGGGTCCGGTGAGCAGTTCTTC. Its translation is CASSIYGGGSGEQFF.

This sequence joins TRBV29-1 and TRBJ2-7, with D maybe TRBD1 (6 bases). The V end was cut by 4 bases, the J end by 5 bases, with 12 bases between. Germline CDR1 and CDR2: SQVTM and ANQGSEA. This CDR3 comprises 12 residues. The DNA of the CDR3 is TGCAGCGTTGTGCCACAGGGCCACGAGCAGTACTTC. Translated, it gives CSVVPQGHEQYF.

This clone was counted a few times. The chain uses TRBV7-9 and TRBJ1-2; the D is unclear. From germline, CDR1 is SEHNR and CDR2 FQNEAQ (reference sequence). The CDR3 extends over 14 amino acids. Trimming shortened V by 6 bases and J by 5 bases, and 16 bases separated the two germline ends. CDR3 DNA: TGTGCCAGCAGGCAATCGGAGGGTGGGTATGGCTACACCTTC. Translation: CASRQSEGGYGYTF.

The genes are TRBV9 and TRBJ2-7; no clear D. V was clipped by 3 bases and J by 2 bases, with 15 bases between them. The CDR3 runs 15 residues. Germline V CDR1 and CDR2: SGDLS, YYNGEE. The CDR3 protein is CASSEERAPAYEQYF. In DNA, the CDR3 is TGTGCCAGCAGCGAGGAAAGGGCACCCGCCTACGAGCAGTACTTC. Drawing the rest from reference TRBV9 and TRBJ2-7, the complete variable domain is DSGVTQTPKHLITATGQRVTLRCSPRSGDLSVYWYQQSLDQGLQFLIQYYNGEERAKGNILERFSAQQFPDLHSELNLSSLELGDSALYFCASSEERAPAYEQYFGPGTRLTVT.

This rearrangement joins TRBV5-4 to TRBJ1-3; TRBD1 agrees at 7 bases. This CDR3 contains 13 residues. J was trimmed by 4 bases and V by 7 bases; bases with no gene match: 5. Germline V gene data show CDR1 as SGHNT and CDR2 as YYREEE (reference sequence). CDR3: CASQGGEGNTIYF. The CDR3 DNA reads TGTGCCAGCCAGGGGGGAGAAGGAAACACCATATATTTT.

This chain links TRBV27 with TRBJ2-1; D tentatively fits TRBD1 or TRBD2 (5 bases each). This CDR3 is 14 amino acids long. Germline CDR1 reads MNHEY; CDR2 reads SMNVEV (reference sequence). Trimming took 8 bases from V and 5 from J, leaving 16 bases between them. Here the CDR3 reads CASSSHRGDNEQFF. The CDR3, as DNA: TGTGCCAGCTCCTCCCATCGAGGGGACAATGAGCAGTTCTTC.

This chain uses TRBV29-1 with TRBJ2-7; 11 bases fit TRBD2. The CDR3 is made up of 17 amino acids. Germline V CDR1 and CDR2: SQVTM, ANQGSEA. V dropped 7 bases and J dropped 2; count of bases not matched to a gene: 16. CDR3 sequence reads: CSAGGRGLAESTYEQYF. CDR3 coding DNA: TGCAGCGCGGGCGGAAGGGGACTAGCGGAGTCAACCTACGAGCAGTACTTC.

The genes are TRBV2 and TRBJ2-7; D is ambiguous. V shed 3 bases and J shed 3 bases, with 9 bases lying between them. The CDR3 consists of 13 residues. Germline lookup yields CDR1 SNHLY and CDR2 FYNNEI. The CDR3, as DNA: TGTGCCAGCAGTGAGGGTCCGGGCTACGAGCAGTACTTC. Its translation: CASSEGPGYEQYF.

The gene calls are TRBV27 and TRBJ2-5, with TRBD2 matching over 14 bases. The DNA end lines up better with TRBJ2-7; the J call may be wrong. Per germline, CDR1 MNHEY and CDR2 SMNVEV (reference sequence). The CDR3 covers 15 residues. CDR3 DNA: TGTGCCAGCAGTCATGGGACTAGCGGGAGAAACGAGCAGTACTTC. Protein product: CASSHGTSGRNEQYF.

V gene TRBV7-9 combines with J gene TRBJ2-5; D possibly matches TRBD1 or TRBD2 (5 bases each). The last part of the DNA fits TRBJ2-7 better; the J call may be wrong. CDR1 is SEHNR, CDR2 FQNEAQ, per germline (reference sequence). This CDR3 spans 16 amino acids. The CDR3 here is CASSHGGEGPYYEQYF. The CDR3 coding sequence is TGTGCCAGCAGCCATGGAGGAGAGGGACCCTACTACGAGCAGTACTTC.

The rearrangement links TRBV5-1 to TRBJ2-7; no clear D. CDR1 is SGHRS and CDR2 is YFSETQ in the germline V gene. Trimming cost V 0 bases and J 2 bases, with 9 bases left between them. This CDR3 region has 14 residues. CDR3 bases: TGCGCCAGCAGCTTGGCCAAAGCGACCTACGAGCAGTACTTC. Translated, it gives CASSLAKATYEQYF.

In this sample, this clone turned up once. The CDR3 sequence: CASSSVGAGGDTQYF. As DNA, the CDR3 is TGTGCCAGCAGTTCCGTGGGAGCTGGGGGGGATACGCAGTATTTT. This chain connects TRBV27 to TRBJ2-3; the D gene is possibly TRBD2 (6 bases). V lost 4 bases and J lost 6, with 17 bases in between. The CDR3 has 15 residues. Germline-derived CDR1 and CDR2 are MNHEY and SMNVEV (reference sequence).

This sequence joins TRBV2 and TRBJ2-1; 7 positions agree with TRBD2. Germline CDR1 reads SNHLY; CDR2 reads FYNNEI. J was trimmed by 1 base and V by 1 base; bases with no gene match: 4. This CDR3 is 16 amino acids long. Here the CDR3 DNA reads TGTGCCAGCAGTGAAGTGGGAGGGACTTCCTACAATGAGCAGTTCTTC. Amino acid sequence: CASSEVGGTSYNEQFF.

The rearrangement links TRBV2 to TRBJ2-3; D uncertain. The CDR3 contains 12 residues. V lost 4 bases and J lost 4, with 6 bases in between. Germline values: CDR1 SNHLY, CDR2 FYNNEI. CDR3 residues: CASSAPADTQYF. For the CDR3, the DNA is TGTGCCAGCAGTGCCCCCGCAGATACGCAGTATTTT.

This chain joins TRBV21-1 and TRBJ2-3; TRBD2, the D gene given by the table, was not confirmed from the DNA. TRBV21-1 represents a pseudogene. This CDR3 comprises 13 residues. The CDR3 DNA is TGTGCCAACACCAAAGAAGCCCAAGATACGCAGTATTTT. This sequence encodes CANTKEAQDTQYF.

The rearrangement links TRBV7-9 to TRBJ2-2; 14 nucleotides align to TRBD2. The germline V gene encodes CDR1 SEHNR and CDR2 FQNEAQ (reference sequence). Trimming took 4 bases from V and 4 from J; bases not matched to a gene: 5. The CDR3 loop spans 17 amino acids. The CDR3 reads CASSSGTSGRFTGELFF. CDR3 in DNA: TGTGCCAGCAGCTCCGGGACTAGCGGGAGATTCACCGGGGAGCTGTTTTTT.

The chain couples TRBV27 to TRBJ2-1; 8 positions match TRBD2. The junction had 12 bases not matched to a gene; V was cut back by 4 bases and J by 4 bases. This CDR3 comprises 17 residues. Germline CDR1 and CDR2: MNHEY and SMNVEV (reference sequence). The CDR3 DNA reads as TGTGCCAGCAGTTCCCACTCGGGGGGGGAGGGGTACAATGAGCAGTTCTTC. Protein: CASSSHSGGEGYNEQFF.

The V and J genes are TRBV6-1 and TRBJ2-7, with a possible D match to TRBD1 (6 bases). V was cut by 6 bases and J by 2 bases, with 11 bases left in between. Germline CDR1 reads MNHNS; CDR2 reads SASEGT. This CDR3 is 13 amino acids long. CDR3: CASSPGGPYEQYF. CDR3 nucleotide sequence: TGTGCCAGCAGCCCTGGGGGCCCCTACGAGCAGTACTTC.

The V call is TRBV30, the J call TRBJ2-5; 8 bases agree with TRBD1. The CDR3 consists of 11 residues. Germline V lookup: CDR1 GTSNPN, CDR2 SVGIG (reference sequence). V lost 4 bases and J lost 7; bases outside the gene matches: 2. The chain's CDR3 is CAWTGGSTQYF. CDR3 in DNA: TGTGCCTGGACAGGGGGCTCGACCCAGTACTTC.

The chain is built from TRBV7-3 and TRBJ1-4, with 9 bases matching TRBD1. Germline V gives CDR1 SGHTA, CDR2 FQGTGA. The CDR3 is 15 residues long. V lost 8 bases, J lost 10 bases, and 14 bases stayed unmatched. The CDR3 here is CASEDGTGIYRKLFF. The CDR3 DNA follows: TGTGCCAGCGAGGACGGGACAGGGATCTATCGAAAACTGTTTTTT.

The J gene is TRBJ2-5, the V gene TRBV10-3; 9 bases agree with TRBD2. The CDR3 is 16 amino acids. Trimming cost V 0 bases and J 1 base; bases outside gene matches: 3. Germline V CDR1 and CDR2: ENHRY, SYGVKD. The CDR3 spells CAISESTSGSQETQYF. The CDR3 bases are TGTGCCATCAGTGAGTCGACTAGCGGTTCCCAAGAGACCCAGTACTTC.

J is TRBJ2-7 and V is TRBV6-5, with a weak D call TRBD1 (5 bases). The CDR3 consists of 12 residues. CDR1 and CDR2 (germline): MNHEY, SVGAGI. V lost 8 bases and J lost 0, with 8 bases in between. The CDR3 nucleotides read TGTGCCAGCCTGGACAACTCCTACGAGCAGTACTTC. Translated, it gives CASLDNSYEQYF.

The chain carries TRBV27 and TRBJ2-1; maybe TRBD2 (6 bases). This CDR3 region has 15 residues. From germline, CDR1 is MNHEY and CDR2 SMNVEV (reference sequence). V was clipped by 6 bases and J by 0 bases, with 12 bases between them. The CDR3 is CASSTTTSSYNEQFF. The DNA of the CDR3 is TGTGCCAGCAGCACTACGACTAGCTCCTACAATGAGCAGTTCTTC.